The 10 T cell receptor beta chains in this list originate from one sample, sequenced in a study of CD8 T cells in ankylosing spondylitis. Their specific antigens are unknown. Findings and limits, study-wide: Blood of patients with ankylosing spondylitis appeared to be characterized by a TCR beta motif of about eight highly homologous variants.

MiXCR was run by TCRdb on the 5' RACE reads, yielding one entry per CDR3 protein. The data show 470,000 or so distinct CDR3 sequences, 25% to 30% seen once. Sequenced input: blood, either unsorted or a sorted T cell fraction (not recorded which). The receptors derive from a male donor with ankylosing spondylitis.

This clonotype has only a few counts. The chain uses TRBV20-1 and TRBJ1-2; maybe TRBD1 (5 bases). V shed 4 bases and J shed 8 bases, with 14 bases lying between them. The CDR3 contains 12 residues. CDR1 and CDR2 from the germline V gene are DFQATT and SNEGSKA (reference sequence). The DNA for the CDR3 is TGCAGTGCTACAGCAGGGTTATTCGGCTACACCTTC. It specifies CSATAGLFGYTF.

V gene TRBV25-1 combines with J gene TRBJ1-3; D is unresolved. Trimming took 3 bases from V and 7 from J, leaving 13 bases between them. The V gene's germline CDR1 is MGHDK and CDR2 SYGVNS. The CDR3 totals 14 residues. This chain's CDR3 is CASSDGLLTNTIYF. For the CDR3, the DNA is TGTGCCAGCAGTGACGGGTTGTTGACCAACACCATATATTTT.

The chain uses TRBV12-3 or TRBV12-4 and TRBJ1-5; D is uncertain. Trimming removed 8 bases from V and 3 bases from J, with 11 bases in between. This CDR3 has 13 residues. The CDR3 here is CASGVGHNQPQHF. The DNA of the CDR3 is TGTGCCAGCGGGGTTGGTCACAATCAGCCCCAGCATTTT.

This clonotype was counted only a few times. This sequence joins TRBV20-1 and TRBJ1-5, with 11 nucleotides matching TRBD1. J gave up 6 bases and V 2 bases, and 3 bases lay outside the gene matches. Germline CDR1 and CDR2: DFQATT and SNEGSKA (reference sequence). The CDR3 sequence is 14 residues long. The CDR3 nucleotides are TGCAGTGCTAGACTGGGACAGGGGGGTCAGCCCCAGCATTTT. It is translated as CSARLGQGGQPQHF.

The CDR3 spells CAISGGQEHTDTQYF. The DNA for the CDR3 is TGTGCCATCAGTGGGGGACAGGAACATACAGATACGCAGTATTTT. J is TRBJ2-3 and V is TRBV10-3; 8 nucleotides agree with TRBD1. J gave up 3 bases and V 4 bases, and 6 bases lay outside the gene matches. This CDR3 spans 15 amino acids. The germline V gene has CDR1 ENHRY and CDR2 SYGVKD.

This clonotype was seen a few times. The genes are TRBV2 and TRBJ1-2; TRBD1 matches at 7 bases. CDR3 length equals 15 residues. Germline CDR1 and CDR2: SNHLY and FYNNEI. Germline trimming cut 6 bases from V and 4 bases from J; bases unmatched to any gene: 11. The CDR3 bases are TGTGCCAGCAGACCGGGACAGAGGGGTTTCTATGGCTACACCTTC. It translates to CASRPGQRGFYGYTF.

This chain's CDR3 is CASSLSTGGRAFF. DNA for the CDR3: TGTGCCAGCAGTTTATCGACAGGGGGAAGAGCTTTCTTT. The V gene is TRBV27, the J gene TRBJ1-1; 9 bases align to TRBD1. With 0 bases clipped from V and 10 bases from J, the junction kept 3 bases outside the gene matches. CDR3 length: 13 residues. Germline V lookup: CDR1 MNHEY, CDR2 SMNVEV (reference sequence).

Only a few counts were recorded for this clonotype. The V call is TRBV2, the J call TRBJ1-1; TRBD1 is a possible D gene (5 bases). Germline loops: CDR1 SNHLY, CDR2 FYNNEI. CDR3 length equals 14 residues. The V end was cut by 7 bases, the J end by 3 bases, with 15 bases between. The DNA for the CDR3 is TGTGCCAGCATTCCCCAGGGAGGTGACACTGAAGCTTTCTTT. Its protein product is CASIPQGGDTEAFF.

This rearrangement joins TRBV5-1 to TRBJ2-3, with 7 bases fitting TRBD2. The germline CDR1 and CDR2 sequences are SGHRS and YFSETQ. V lost 3 bases to trimming and J lost 1 base; unmatched junction nucleotides: 11. The CDR3 has 17 residues. In DNA, the CDR3 is TGCGCCAGCAGCTCCCCCAGCGGGATCAGGGGCACAGATACGCAGTATTTT. It specifies CASSSPSGIRGTDTQYF.

This clonotype has just a few counts. The chain couples TRBV12-3 or TRBV12-4 to TRBJ2-7, with TRBD2 matching over 7 bases. The CDR3 sequence is 15 residues long. V trimming: 6 bases; J trimming: 0 bases; junction bases outside the gene matches: 8. The CDR3 here is CASSPREGHSYEQYF. CDR3 sequence (DNA): TGTGCCAGCAGCCCCAGGGAGGGGCACTCCTACGAGCAGTACTTC.